These T cell receptor beta chains were read from a single sample in a study of CD8 T cells in Susac syndrome. Each CDR3 protein gets one entry after TCRdb re-called the immunoSEQ multiplex PCR reads with MiXCR. The sample includes about 76,000 distinct CDR3 sequences, under 95% of them seen just once. Sequences were obtained from CD8+ T cells from PBMCs. Receptors were obtained from a human donor with Susac syndrome. The CDR3 runs from the conserved cysteine through the conserved F or W. D genes are given only for firm matches. Clone size is not always given. Where it is, it says once, few, many or a class for expanded clones.

D gene | clone size | J gene | V gene | CDR3 protein | CDR3 DNA
NA | NA | TRBJ2-2 | TRBV7-2 | CASSLDWTVTGELFF | TGTGCCAGCAGCTTAGATTGGACAGTCACCGGGGAGCTGTTTTTT
NA | NA | TRBJ2-2 | TRBV28 | CASSLANTGELFF | TGTGCCAGCAGTTTAGCGAACACCGGGGAGCTGTTTTTT
NA | NA | TRBJ2-5 | TRBV3-1 | CASSQSLGGQETQYF | TGTGCCAGCAGCCAAAGTTTAGGGGGCCAAGAGACCCAGTACTTC
TRBD2 | NA | TRBJ2-1 | TRBV3-1 | CASRNTGTSPDEQFF | TGTGCCAGCAGGAACACCGGGACTAGCCCCGATGAGCAGTTCTTC
TRBD1 | NA | TRBJ2-1 | TRBV7-6 | CASSLAPSGQGGNEQFF | TGTGCCAGCAGCTTAGCGCCATCCGGACAGGGCGGCAATGAGCAGTTCTTC
NA | NA | TRBJ1-5 | TRBV30 | CAWSWTQNNQPQHF | TGTGCCTGGAGCTGGACTCAGAACAATCAGCCCCAGCATTTT
NA | NA | TRBJ2-2 | TRBV7-6 | CASNGAATGELFF | TGTGCCAGTAACGGGGCAGCTACCGGGGAGCTGTTTTTT
TRBD1 | NA | TRBJ1-2 | TRBV6-2/TRBV6-3 | CASSYSGQLYGYTF | TGTGCCAGCAGTTACTCGGGACAGCTCTATGGCTACACCTTC
NA | NA | TRBJ1-1 | TRBV7-9 | CASSVPNTEAFF | TGTGCCAGCAGCGTTCCCAACACTGAAGCTTTCTTT
NA | once | TRBJ2-5 | TRBV29-1 | CSGQGKETQYF | TGCAGCGGGCAGGGAAAAGAGACCCAGTACTTC
TRBD2 | NA | TRBJ2-5 | TRBV7-9 | CASSAGLAMRETQYF | TGTGCCAGCAGCGCTGGACTAGCAATGCGAGAGACCCAGTACTTC
NA | NA | TRBJ2-3 | TRBV30 | CAWSLTVPTDTQYF | TGTGCCTGGAGTCTGACAGTGCCCACAGATACGCAGTATTTT
NA | NA | TRBJ2-1 | TRBV6-1 | CAARGNFALYNEQFF | TGTGCCGCCAGGGGAAATTTTGCCCTTTACAATGAGCAGTTCTTC
NA | NA | TRBJ2-1 | TRBV9 | CASSVFAGQINEQFF | TGTGCCAGCAGCGTTTTTGCGGGACAGATCAATGAGCAGTTCTTC
TRBD2 | NA | TRBJ2-3 | TRBV7-3 | CASSRAGIGTDTQYF | TGTGCCAGCAGCCGAGCGGGGATCGGCACAGATACGCAGTATTTT
TRBD2 | NA | TRBJ2-1 | TRBV7-9 | CASSSRGGSTLGNEQFF | TGTGCCAGCAGCTCTCGTGGCGGGAGCACGTTGGGCAATGAGCAGTTCTTC